The sequence of this TCR beta chain was determined in a study of CD8 T cells in ankylosing spondylitis. Study observations and caveats: In the blood and synovial fluid of reactive arthritis, some motif variants had been previously reported. Significant enrichment of disease-linked clones was reportedly seen in matched ankylosing spondylitis synovial fluid. In peripheral blood, disease-linked CD8+ clones occurred at relatively low frequencies.

Libraries of TCR beta came from quantitative 5'-RACE with molecular barcodes. TCRdb passed the 5' RACE reads through MiXCR, listing each CDR3 protein once. The table shows roughly 69,000 distinct CDR3 sequences, with about 5% occurring only once. At least ten counts were recorded for this clonotype. Its antigen is as yet unknown. The CDR3 is made up of 14 amino acids. Germline V gene data show CDR1 as GTSNPN and CDR2 as SVGIG (reference sequence). V lost 4 bases, J lost 3 bases, and 9 bases stayed unmatched. The sequence came from a male donor with ankylosing spondylitis or in good health (not recorded which). Sequencing used blood, either unsorted or a sorted T cell fraction (not recorded which). This sequence joins TRBV30 and TRBJ2-7; 7 nucleotides agree with TRBD2. CDR3 bases: TGTGCCTGGACCCGAAGGGAGGGATACTACGAGCAGTACTTC. It encodes CAWTRREGYYEQYF.